This paragraph covers one TCR beta chain sequence. Original handling: Nucleated cell counts were estimated from reference gene primer amplification. Libraries were prepared by immunoSEQ multiplex PCR; TCRdb keeps only in-frame clonotypes and omits some of them. V, J and clone size are taken as reported in that table, and D and trimming were inferred from the DNA itself. Found here are 200,000 to 250,000 clones, around 89% of them singletons; the top ten hold under 3.5%. These data come from a study of blood T cell repertoires in COVID-19. Study summary: COVID-19 samples, acute and convalescent, were from the United States, Italy and Spain. From T cells, B-cell-depleted T cells, or PBMCs came the material, which was cDNA or gDNA.

Seattle patient enrollment occurred during active infection, with longitudinal follow-up thereafter. Germline V gene data show CDR1 as LGHDT and CDR2 as YNNKEL (reference sequence). The CDR3 consists of 12 residues. Trimming cost V 11 bases and J 0 bases, with 8 bases left between them. This chain links TRBV3-1 (or the pseudogene TRBV3-2) with TRBJ1-5; D not certain. This clonotype originated in a man aged 25-45 years with COVID-19, enrolled during active disease. The sequenced sample consisted of peripheral blood. The CDR3 nucleotides are TGTGCCGCGGGTATTAGCAATCAGCCCCAGCATTTT. This encodes CAAGISNQPQHF.